The 5 T cell receptor beta chains in this list originate from one sample, sequenced in a study of graft-versus-host responses after intestinal transplantation. No antigen has been identified for these receptors. The data were produced by immunoSEQ multiplex PCR, yet TCRdb's version contains in-frame clones alone and is incomplete. The table lists about 82,000 clones, around 91% of them singletons. The sample here was unstimulated CD4+ T cells sorted from spleen or lymph node cells, taken before intestinal transplant. These receptors came from a human donor who received an intestinal transplant.

The V call is TRBV19, the J call TRBJ2-3, with D possibly being TRBD1 (5 bases). The V gene lost 0 bases and the J gene lost 9 bases, with 13 bases spanning the gap. The CDR3 is 14 amino acids. The germline V gene has CDR1 LNHDA and CDR2 SQIVND (reference sequence). CDR3 nucleotides: TGTGCCAGTAGTATAGAAATAGGGGAAGCCACGCAGTATTTT. Translated: CASSIEIGEATQYF.

This sequence joins TRBV5-5 and TRBJ1-1; TRBD1 aligns across 8 bases. The CDR3 runs 14 residues. Germline V gene data show CDR1 as SGHKS and CDR2 as YYEKEE (reference sequence). J lost 5 bases, V lost 4 bases, and 7 bases had no gene match. The CDR3 reads CASSRDRGSTEAFF. CDR3 coding DNA: TGTGCCAGCAGCAGAGACAGGGGAAGTACTGAAGCTTTCTTT.

The V gene is TRBV7-9, the J gene TRBJ2-7, with D maybe TRBD1 (5 bases). The V end lost 1 base, the J end lost 5 bases, and 18 bases lay between the germline ends. The length of the CDR3 is 16 residues. CDR1 and CDR2 from the germline V gene are SEHNR and FQNEAQ (reference sequence). CDR3 amino acids: CASSLGTGHQGHEQYF. The CDR3, as DNA: TGTGCCAGCAGCTTAGGGACCGGACACCAAGGCCACGAGCAGTACTTC.

This chain links TRBV6-5 with TRBJ1-2, with 10 bases that match TRBD1. The trim removed 6 bases at V and 2 bases at J, leaving 3 bases unmatched. CDR1 and CDR2 (germline): MNHEY, SVGAGI. There are 14 residues in the CDR3. DNA of the CDR3: TGTGCCAGCAGGACAGGGGGCGAGAACTATGGCTACACCTTC. It yields the protein CASRTGGENYGYTF.

The chain has TRBV5-1 and TRBJ1-1; D ambiguous. Trimming shortened V by 0 bases and J by 5 bases, and 11 bases separated the two germline ends. Germline CDR1 reads SGHRS; CDR2 reads YFSETQ. The CDR3 runs to 14 residues. The CDR3: CASSLDVGQTEAFF. As DNA, the CDR3 is TGCGCCAGCAGCTTGGACGTGGGCCAGACTGAAGCTTTCTTT.